This passage covers 7 T cell receptor beta chains from one sample sequenced in a study of blood T cell repertoires in COVID-19. Sequencing was performed with immunoSEQ multiplex PCR; in TCRdb, only in-frame clones are kept and a portion is missing. This table holds about 180,000 clones, roughly 85% found once. The sequencing sample was made of peripheral blood. These receptors were obtained from a man in his sixties with acute or convalescent COVID-19.

This chain joins TRBV2 and TRBJ2-3; 7 bases agree with TRBD1. CDR1 and CDR2 from the germline V gene are SNHLY and FYNNEI. The CDR3 sequence is 14 residues long. J gave up 2 bases and V 5 bases, and 4 bases lay outside the gene matches. Here the CDR3 reads CASSRDRTTDTQYF. CDR3 DNA: TGTGCCAGCAGTCGGGACAGAACCACAGATACGCAGTATTTT.

The chain couples TRBV7-9 to TRBJ2-1; D call uncertain. This CDR3 is built from 12 residues. Trimming cost V 5 bases and J 3 bases, with 5 bases left between them. Per the germline V gene, CDR1 is SEHNR and CDR2 is FQNEAQ (reference sequence). This chain's CDR3 is CASSNSYNEQFF. In nucleotides, the CDR3 is TGTGCCAGCAGCAACAGCTACAATGAGCAGTTCTTC.

The chain is built from TRBV4-1 and TRBJ2-3; 14 bases are shared with TRBD2. The V gene's germline CDR1 is MGHRA and CDR2 YSYEKL. V was clipped by 2 bases and J by 2 bases; unmatched bases: 6. This CDR3 has 18 amino acids. This chain's CDR3 is CASSQKPGLAGVTDTQYF. The CDR3 region has the DNA TGCGCCAGCAGCCAAAAACCGGGACTAGCGGGAGTCACAGATACGCAGTATTTT.

The chain has TRBV19 and TRBJ2-2; 10 bases agree with TRBD2. Germline CDR1 LNHDA, CDR2 SQIVND (reference sequence). CDR3 length: 17 residues. The V gene end was trimmed by 3 bases and the J gene end by 0 bases; junction bases not matched to a gene: 4. CDR3 amino acids: CASSIPGLAANTGELFF. The DNA of the CDR3 is TGTGCCAGTAGTATTCCCGGACTAGCGGCGAACACCGGGGAGCTGTTTTTT.

The chain combines TRBV6-5 with TRBJ2-1, with 8 bases fitting TRBD2. The CDR3 has 15 residues. CDR1 and CDR2 from the germline V gene are MNHEY and SVGAGI. V shed 0 bases and J 4 bases; nucleotides not matched to a gene: 2. The chain's CDR3 is CASSYSGTRYNEQFF. CDR3 DNA: TGTGCCAGCAGTTACTCGGGGACTAGGTACAATGAGCAGTTCTTC.

V and J are TRBV7-9 and TRBJ1-6; tentative D call: TRBD1 (6 bases). Germline CDR1 SEHNR, CDR2 FQNEAQ (reference sequence). Trimming took 5 bases from V and 0 from J, leaving 14 bases between them. This CDR3 has 17 amino acids. In DNA form, the CDR3 reads TGTGCCAGCAGCAAAACAGGGTTAAGCTCCTATAATTCACCCCTCCACTTT. It yields the protein CASSKTGLSSYNSPLHF.

The V and J genes are TRBV7-2 and TRBJ1-1, with D possibly matching TRBD1 (6 bases). Germline V gene lookup returns CDR1 SGHTA and CDR2 FQGNSA. V lost 5 bases to trimming and J lost 0 bases, with 13 bases between them. The CDR3 sequence is 15 residues long. The CDR3 here is CASSPRGALNTEAFF. CDR3 DNA sequence: TGTGCCAGCAGCCCCAGGGGAGCGTTGAACACTGAAGCTTTCTTT.